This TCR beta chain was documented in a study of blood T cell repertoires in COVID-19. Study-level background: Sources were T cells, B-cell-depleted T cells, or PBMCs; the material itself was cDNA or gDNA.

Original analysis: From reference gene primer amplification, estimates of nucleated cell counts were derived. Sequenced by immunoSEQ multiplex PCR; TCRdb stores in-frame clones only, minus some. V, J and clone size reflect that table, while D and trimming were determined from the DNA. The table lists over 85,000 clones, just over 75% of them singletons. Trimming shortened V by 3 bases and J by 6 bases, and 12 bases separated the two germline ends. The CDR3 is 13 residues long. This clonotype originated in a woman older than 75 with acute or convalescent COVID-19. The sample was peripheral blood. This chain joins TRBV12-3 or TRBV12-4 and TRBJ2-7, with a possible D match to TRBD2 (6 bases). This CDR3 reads CASSFRGLGEQYF. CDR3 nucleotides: TGTGCCAGCAGTTTTCGGGGGTTGGGCGAGCAGTACTTC.